The text below deals with one T cell receptor (beta chain). Random hexamers served to reverse transcribe about 0.5 to 1 ug RNA. MiXCR, applied by TCRdb to the immunoSEQ multiplex PCR reads, yields one record per CDR3 protein. The data show approximately 260,000 distinct CDR3 sequences, 95% to 97% seen once. The data were taken from a study of CD8 T cells in Susac syndrome. This CDR3 contains 10 residues. The germline CDR1 and CDR2 sequences are SQVTM and ANQGSEA. Trimming took off 8 bases at V and 8 bases at J, with 12 bases between the two ends. This rearrangement joins TRBV29-1 to TRBJ1-2, with D uncertain. The receptor was derived from a human donor with Susac syndrome. The sample was CD4+ T cells from PBMCs. As DNA, the CDR3 is TGCAGCACACATGCCGCGGGCTACACCTTC. As protein: CSTHAAGYTF. The full variable domain, in which reference TRBV29-1 and TRBJ1-2 provide the parts outside the CDR3, is SAVISQKPSRDICQRGTSLTIQCQVDSQVTMMFWYRQQPGQSLTLIATANQGSEATYESGFVIDKFPISRPNLTFSTLTVSNMSPEDSSIYLCSTHAAGYTFGSGTRLTVV.